This T cell receptor beta chain appears in the sequencing data of a study of early T cells in non-severe SARS-CoV-2 infection. Study-wide background: Bulk RNA isolated from unsorted whole blood underwent sequencing; chains were not paired.

Unique molecular identifiers were attached to individual cDNA molecules. TCRdb reprocessed the 5' RACE reads via MiXCR and lists one record per CDR3 protein. The sample consists of around 63,000 distinct CDR3 sequences, 5.9% of them appearing once. J was trimmed by 4 bases and V by 1 base; bases with no gene match: 4. The CDR3 runs 15 residues. CDR1 SGHDN and CDR2 FVKESK come from the germline V gene. This receptor was taken from an adult who was a healthcare worker with PCR-confirmed SARS-CoV-2 infection or an uninfected control (not recorded which). The starting material was whole blood, obtained at baseline. The V call is TRBV14, the J call TRBJ1-3; TRBD1 matches at 7 bases. The DNA for the CDR3 is TGTGCCAGCAGCCAAGCCGACAGGGACGGAAACACCATATATTTT. Its translation: CASSQADRDGNTIYF.